These T cell receptor beta chains were read from a single sample in a study of T-cell memory formation after mild COVID-19. TCRdb re-derived calls from the 5' RACE reads in MiXCR, one entry per CDR3 protein. The data contain roughly 550,000 distinct CDR3 sequences, roughly 20% of them singletons. What was sequenced was PBMCs or a T cell subset sorted from them (not recorded which). These receptors all stem from an adult woman who had mild COVID-19 (a few samples of this study predate the infection). Cell type and time point are not known. CDR3s include the opening cysteine and the closing phenylalanine or tryptophan. A D gene is named only where the DNA matches it firmly. Rows give clone size only sometimes, using once, few, many, or a class for an expanded clone.

abundance,d_gene,v_gene,j_gene,CDR3aa,CDR3nt
once,TRBD1,TRBV7-9,TRBJ1-1,CASSQRDSSEAFF,TGTGCCAGCAGCCAGCGGGACAGCTCTGAAGCTTTCTTT
few,-,TRBV5-1,TRBJ2-7,CASSLVGGEKQYF,TGCGCCAGCAGCTTGGTAGGGGGAGAGAAGCAGTACTTC
-,-,TRBV7-2,TRBJ2-7,CASTAGRGGTSYEQYF,TGTGCCAGCACCGCCGGTCGGGGCGGAACCTCCTACGAGCAGTACTTC
-,TRBD2,TRBV7-8,TRBJ2-1,CASSWTSGEPPGGEQFF,TGTGCCAGCAGCTGGACTAGCGGCGAACCCCCCGGGGGTGAGCAGTTCTTC
-,TRBD1,TRBV18,TRBJ1-1,CASSPLPRTGNTEAFF,TGTGCCAGCTCACCCTTACCCCGGACAGGGAACACTGAAGCTTTCTTT
-,TRBD2,TRBV6-5,TRBJ2-7,CASSRNRAGNEQYF,TGTGCCAGCAGCCGGAATCGAGCGGGAAACGAGCAGTACTTC
-,-,TRBV7-9,TRBJ2-5,CASSSGTTVRETKYF,TGTGCCAGCAGCTCCGGGACAACCGTCCGGGAGACCAAGTACTTC
few,TRBD1,TRBV24-1,TRBJ2-2,CATSGQGSTGELFF,TGTGCCACCAGTGGACAGGGAAGCACCGGGGAGCTGTTTTTT
few,-,TRBV29-1,TRBJ2-2,CSSDLPHLTGELFF,TGCAGCTCCGACCTGCCCCATCTCACCGGGGAGCTGTTTTTT
once,-,TRBV6-5,TRBJ1-1,CASSYSYLRTEAFF,TGTGCCAGCAGTTACTCTTATCTGAGGACTGAAGCTTTCTTT
-,TRBD2,TRBV29-1,TRBJ2-5,CSVVAGVYETQYF,TGCAGCGTTGTAGCGGGAGTCTATGAGACCCAGTACTTC
-,-,TRBV7-8,TRBJ1-1,CASSFLGTEAFF,TGTGCCAGCAGCTTCCTAGGGACTGAAGCTTTCTTT
-,-,TRBV7-8,TRBJ1-5,CASSLESRNYQPQHF,TGTGCCAGCAGCTTAGAGAGCCGGAACTATCAGCCCCAGCATTTT
-,-,TRBV2,TRBJ2-2,CATAYGTATGELFF,TGTGCCACAGCTTACGGGACCGCCACCGGGGAGCTGTTTTTT
-,TRBD2,TRBV5-6,TRBJ2-3,CASSLVRAGGLNTDTQYF,TGTGCCAGCAGCTTGGTTAGAGCGGGGGGCCTGAACACAGATACGCAGTATTTT
many,TRBD2,TRBV7-8,TRBJ2-7,CASRDPAGGTYEQYF,TGTGCCAGCAGAGATCCAGCGGGAGGGACCTACGAGCAGTACTTC
-,TRBD1,TRBV24-1,TRBJ2-1,CATSDPQGAGYNEQFF,TGTGCCACCAGTGATCCCCAGGGGGCCGGATACAATGAGCAGTTCTTC
-,-,TRBV12-3/TRBV12-4,TRBJ1-2,CASIRTGNYGYTF,TGTGCCAGCATCAGAACAGGGAACTATGGCTACACCTTC
-,TRBD2,TRBV6-5,TRBJ2-1,CASSYREGQAGGFEQFF,TGTGCCAGCAGTTACAGAGAGGGACAAGCGGGAGGTTTCGAGCAGTTCTTC
few,TRBD2,TRBV7-2,TRBJ2-3,CASTWGGPTDTQYF,TGTGCCAGCACTTGGGGGGGTCCCACAGATACGCAGTATTTT
few,-,TRBV27,TRBJ1-2,CASSTRGGAPYGYTF,TGTGCCAGCAGTACAAGGGGGGGGGCCCCTTATGGCTACACCTTC
many,-,TRBV10-3,TRBJ2-7,CAISENYEQYF,TGTGCCATCAGTGAGAACTACGAGCAGTACTTC
-,-,TRBV5-1,TRBJ1-5,CASSSSRDNQPQHF,TGCGCCAGCAGCTCGTCCAGGGACAATCAGCCCCAGCATTTT
-,-,TRBV3-1,TRBJ2-1,CASSQAQGAYNEQFF,TGTGCCAGCAGCCAAGCCCAGGGAGCCTACAATGAGCAGTTCTTC
-,-,TRBV25-1,TRBJ1-1,CASSQGGGLTNTEAFF,TGTGCCAGCAGTCAAGGAGGGGGGCTTACGAACACTGAAGCTTTCTTT
-,-,TRBV6-5,TRBJ2-1,CASSRDIGDEQFF,TGTGCCAGCAGTCGGGACATTGGCGATGAGCAGTTCTTC
many,TRBD1,TRBV5-1,TRBJ1-1,CASSLGPGQGTEAFF,TGCGCCAGCAGCTTGGGGCCCGGACAGGGGACTGAAGCTTTCTTT
few,-,TRBV29-1,TRBJ2-5,CSVVRQGGTQYF,TGCAGCGTTGTCCGGCAGGGAGGGACCCAGTACTTC
few,-,TRBV11-2,TRBJ1-2,CASSLVQGKGYGYTF,TGTGCCAGCAGCTTAGTCCAGGGGAAAGGCTATGGCTACACCTTC
-,TRBD1,TRBV6-6,TRBJ1-5,CASSQRTGGQPQHF,TGTGCCAGCAGTCAACGGACAGGGGGTCAGCCCCAGCATTTT
-,-,TRBV20-1,TRBJ2-7,CSARVAGGPYEQYF,TGCAGTGCTAGAGTAGCAGGTGGCCCCTACGAGCAGTACTTC
-,TRBD1,TRBV6-4,TRBJ2-2,CASTRDRGISNTGELFF,TGTGCCAGCACCCGGGACAGGGGCATATCGAACACCGGGGAGCTGTTTTTT
many,-,TRBV4-1,TRBJ1-1,CASTRSGGPGTSAEAFF,TGCGCCAGCACCCGATCCGGGGGGCCGGGGACAAGCGCTGAAGCTTTCTTT
-,TRBD2,TRBV5-5,TRBJ2-5,CASSLGLAGGGQETQYF,TGTGCCAGCAGCTTGGGGCTAGCGGGAGGAGGACAAGAGACCCAGTACTTC
few,TRBD2,TRBV12-3/TRBV12-4,TRBJ2-7,CATTGGDSYEQYF,TGTGCCACCACGGGGGGAGACTCCTACGAGCAGTACTTC
-,-,TRBV14,TRBJ1-1,CASSHHKYTEAFF,TGTGCCAGCAGTCACCACAAGTACACTGAAGCTTTCTTT
-,TRBD1,TRBV5-6,TRBJ2-2,CASSLEYGTGMNTGELFF,TGTGCCAGCAGCCTGGAATATGGGACAGGAATGAACACCGGGGAGCTGTTTTTT
-,-,TRBV12-3/TRBV12-4,TRBJ1-1,CASSAYGTRARTEAFF,TGTGCCAGCAGTGCGTACGGGACAAGGGCTCGCACTGAAGCTTTCTTT
-,-,TRBV6-2/TRBV6-3,TRBJ2-2,CASTTGTLNTGELFF,TGTGCCAGCACAACCGGGACCTTGAACACCGGGGAGCTGTTTTTT
-,TRBD1,TRBV5-1,TRBJ2-5,CASSLGQGNLQETQYF,TGCGCCAGCAGCTTGGGACAGGGGAACCTCCAAGAGACCCAGTACTTC
few,TRBD2,TRBV7-2,TRBJ2-7,CASSPYGTSGGYEQYF,TGTGCCAGCAGCCCCTACGGGACTAGCGGGGGCTACGAGCAGTACTTC
-,-,TRBV10-3,TRBJ1-3,CAIMGPTSGNTIYF,TGTGCCATCATGGGGCCGACCTCTGGAAACACCATATATTTT
-,TRBD2,TRBV12-3/TRBV12-4,TRBJ2-5,CASSTSGRALIETQYF,TGTGCCAGCAGTACTAGCGGGAGGGCCCTCATCGAGACCCAGTACTTC
-,-,TRBV7-9,TRBJ2-1,CASNTGLYNEQFF,TGTGCCAGCAACACCGGGCTGTACAATGAGCAGTTCTTC
few,-,TRBV27,TRBJ1-6,CASSLGTRNSPLHF,TGTGCCAGCAGTTTGGGGACAAGGAATTCACCCCTCCACTTT